The source of this T cell receptor beta chain is a study of lymphopenia after photon versus proton radiotherapy. TCRdb keeps only in-frame clones here, not all; method: immunoSEQ multiplex PCR. The repertoire holds approximately 35,000 clones, with approximately 87% as singletons. Findings and limits, study-wide: In patients who died, overall survival fell as post-nadir TCR diversity dropped more. Relative stability marked proton patients; photon patients lost diversity and naive cells. Survival link was tested only in deceased patients; proton benefit remains a possibility. After the lymphocyte nadir, photon-treated repertoires showed oligoclonal expansion, especially of CD8+ Temra cells.

Trimming removed 6 bases from V and 7 bases from J; junction bases left unmatched: 21. Germline V gene sequence: CDR1 SQVTM, CDR2 ANQGSEA. This CDR3 spans 17 amino acids. This clone was seen a single time. Its antigen is undetermined. Sequenced here: peripheral blood, sampled from a patient treated with photon-based radiotherapy. The V gene is TRBV29-1, the J gene TRBJ2-1, with 7 bases lining up with TRBD2. This sequence was found in a woman aged 45-65 years with pancreatic cancer. DNA of the CDR3: TGCAGCGTGCGCTTTGAAGGGAGGGCCAGTTTTCGGAATGAGCAGTTCTTC. Amino acid sequence: CSVRFEGRASFRNEQFF.